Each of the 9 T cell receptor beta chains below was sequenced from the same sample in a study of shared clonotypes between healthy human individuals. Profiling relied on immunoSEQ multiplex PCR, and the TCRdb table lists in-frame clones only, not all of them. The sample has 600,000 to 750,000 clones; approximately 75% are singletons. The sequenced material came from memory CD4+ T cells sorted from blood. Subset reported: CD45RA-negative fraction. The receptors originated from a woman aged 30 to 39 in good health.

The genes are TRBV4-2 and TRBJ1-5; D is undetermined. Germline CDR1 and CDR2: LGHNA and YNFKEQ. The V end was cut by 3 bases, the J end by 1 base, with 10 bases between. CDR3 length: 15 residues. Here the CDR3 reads CASSHESGSNQPQHF. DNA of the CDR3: TGTGCCAGCAGCCACGAATCGGGCAGCAATCAGCCCCAGCATTTT.

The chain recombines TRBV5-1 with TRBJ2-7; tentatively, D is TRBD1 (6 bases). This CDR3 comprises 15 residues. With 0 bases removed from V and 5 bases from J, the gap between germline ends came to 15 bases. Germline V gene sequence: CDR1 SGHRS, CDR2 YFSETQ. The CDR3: CASSLGLTGSDEQYF. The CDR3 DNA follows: TGCGCCAGCAGCTTGGGACTTACAGGGTCCGACGAGCAGTACTTC. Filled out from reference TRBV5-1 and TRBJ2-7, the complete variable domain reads KAGVTQTPRYLIKTRGQQVTLSCSPISGHRSVSWYQQTPGQGLQFLFEYFSETQRNKGNFPGRFSGRQFSNSRSEMNVSTLELGDSALYLCASSLGLTGSDEQYFGPGTRLTVT.

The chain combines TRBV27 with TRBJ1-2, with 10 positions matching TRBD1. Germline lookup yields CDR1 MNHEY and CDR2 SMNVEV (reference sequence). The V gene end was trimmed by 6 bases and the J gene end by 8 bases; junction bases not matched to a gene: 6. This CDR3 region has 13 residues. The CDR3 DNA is TGTGCCAGCAGCTTGACAGGGGGCATCGGCTACACCTTC. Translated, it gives CASSLTGGIGYTF.

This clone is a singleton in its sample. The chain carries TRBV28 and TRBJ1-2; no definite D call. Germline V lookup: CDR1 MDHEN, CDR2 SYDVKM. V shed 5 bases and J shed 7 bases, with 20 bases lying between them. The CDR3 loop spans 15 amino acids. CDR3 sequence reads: CASSAPIPERPGYTF. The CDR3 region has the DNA TGTGCCAGCAGTGCCCCCATCCCGGAAAGGCCTGGCTACACCTTC.

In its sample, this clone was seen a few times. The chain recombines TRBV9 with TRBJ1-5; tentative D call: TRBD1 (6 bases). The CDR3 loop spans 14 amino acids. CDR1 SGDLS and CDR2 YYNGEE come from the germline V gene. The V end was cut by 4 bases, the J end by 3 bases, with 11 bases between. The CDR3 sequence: CASSKQGYNQPQHF. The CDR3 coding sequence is TGTGCCAGCAGCAAACAGGGATACAATCAGCCCCAGCATTTT. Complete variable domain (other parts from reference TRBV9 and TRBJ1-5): DSGVTQTPKHLITATGQRVTLRCSPRSGDLSVYWYQQSLDQGLQFLIQYYNGEERAKGNILERFSAQQFPDLHSELNLSSLELGDSALYFCASSKQGYNQPQHFGDGTRLSIL.

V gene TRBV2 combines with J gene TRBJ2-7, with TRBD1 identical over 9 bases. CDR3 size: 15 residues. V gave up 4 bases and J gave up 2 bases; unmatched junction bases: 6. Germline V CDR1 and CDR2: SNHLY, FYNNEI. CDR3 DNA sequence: TGTGCCAGCAGTGGACTACAGGGGGCTACCTACGAGCAGTACTTC. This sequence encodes CASSGLQGATYEQYF.

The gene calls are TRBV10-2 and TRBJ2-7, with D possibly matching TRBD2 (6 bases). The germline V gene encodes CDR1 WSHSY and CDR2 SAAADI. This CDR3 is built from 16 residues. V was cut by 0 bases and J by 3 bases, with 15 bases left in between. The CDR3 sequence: CASSESTRERHYEQYF. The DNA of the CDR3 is TGCGCCAGCAGTGAGTCTACCCGGGAGAGGCACTACGAGCAGTACTTC.

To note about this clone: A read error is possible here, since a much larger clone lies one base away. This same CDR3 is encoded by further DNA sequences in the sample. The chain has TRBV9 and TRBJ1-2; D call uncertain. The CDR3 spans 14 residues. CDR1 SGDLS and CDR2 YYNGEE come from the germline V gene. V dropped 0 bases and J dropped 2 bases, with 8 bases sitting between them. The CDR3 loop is CASSVGTENYGYTF. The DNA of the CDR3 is TGTGCCAGCAGCGTAGGCACGGAGAACTATGGCTACACCTTC.

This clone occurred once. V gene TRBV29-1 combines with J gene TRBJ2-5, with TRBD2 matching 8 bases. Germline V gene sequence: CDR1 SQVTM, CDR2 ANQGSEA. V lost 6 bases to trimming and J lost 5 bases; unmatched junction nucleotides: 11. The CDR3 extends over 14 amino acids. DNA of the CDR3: TGCAGCGTGAGACGGGGGGGTGCCGCGGAGACCCAGTACTTC. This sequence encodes CSVRRGGAAETQYF.